This TCR beta chain emerged from a study of T cell responses to AZD1222 COVID-19 vaccine. V lost 4 bases to trimming and J lost 1 base; unmatched junction nucleotides: 4. The CDR3 extends over 15 amino acids. Germline V gene data show CDR1 as SNHLY and CDR2 as FYNNEI. The repertoire was sequenced with immunoSEQ multiplex PCR; TCRdb's copy has only in-frame clones and lacks some. The profile shows 180,000 or so clones, approximately 90% of them singletons. The source was peripheral blood, collected 28 days after the second AZD1222 dose. The chain combines TRBV2 with TRBJ2-3; 8 positions agree with TRBD1. The TCR sequence derives from an adult who received the AZD1222 COVID-19 vaccine. The CDR3 is CASSGGRGRTDTQYF. The CDR3 bases are TGTGCCAGCAGTGGCGGCAGGGGGCGCACAGATACGCAGTATTTT.